This TCR beta chain stems from a study of blood T cell repertoires in COVID-19. The overall study: The cDNA or gDNA used as material had been derived from T cells, B-cell-depleted T cells, or PBMCs.

Original methodology: The authors estimated nucleated cell counts from reference gene primer amplification. The assay was immunoSEQ multiplex PCR, and TCRdb's table has in-frame clones only and misses some. V and J calls and clone size are as listed in that table; D and trimming were resolved from the DNA. The sample holds 250,000 to 300,000 clones, 88% seen once. Germline V CDR1 and CDR2: SGHAT, FQNNGV. The length of the CDR3 is 15 residues. The V gene end was trimmed by 4 bases and the J gene end by 6 bases; junction bases not matched to a gene: 8. This clone was observed a single time. Recruited during active infection, patients (from Seattle) were subsequently followed longitudinally.

The chain links TRBV11-2 to TRBJ1-4, with 7 bases identical to TRBD1. The TCR sequence derives from a woman in her 70s with COVID-19, enrolled during active disease. The sequenced sample consisted of peripheral blood. The CDR3 loop is CASSWSGDRDEKLFF. CDR3 DNA sequence: TGTGCCAGCAGCTGGTCAGGAGACAGGGATGAAAAACTGTTTTTT.